This is a list of T cell receptor beta chains from one sample in a study of blood T cell repertoires in COVID-19. Repertoires were generated with immunoSEQ multiplex PCR, while TCRdb's copy carries only in-frame clones and drops some. The sample lists some 300,000 clones, 75% to 90% occurring once. The sample taken for sequencing was peripheral blood. These receptor sequences come from a woman between 45 and 65 years old with COVID-19, enrolled during active disease. CDR3s include the opening cysteine and the closing phenylalanine or tryptophan. Fields, in order: clone size, V gene, D gene, J gene, CDR3 DNA, CDR3 protein. The D gene is left open where the match is weak. Some rows mark clone size as missing; the rest say once, few, many or name a class of expanded clone.

>-|TRBV18|TRBD1|TRBJ2-3
TGTGCCAGCTCCCAGCAACGGGACAGGGGGCACAAGTCGCAGTATTTT
CASSQQRDRGHKSQYF
>-|TRBV6-2/TRBV6-3|TRBD2|TRBJ2-1
TGTGCCAGCAGTTTTAGCGGGAGGACAGGCAATGAGCAGTTCTTC
CASSFSGRTGNEQFF
>-|TRBV19|-|TRBJ1-6
TGTGCCAGTAGTGCGGGGGGGGCCCTAAATTCACCCCTCCACTTT
CASSAGGALNSPLHF
>few|TRBV5-1|TRBD1|TRBJ1-2
TGCGCCAGCAGCTCAAACCCGGGACAGGGACGTAACTATGGCTACACCTTC
CASSSNPGQGRNYGYTF
>-|TRBV30|-|TRBJ2-5
TGTGCCTGGATACCCATAGGGGTCGAGACCCAGTACTTC
CAWIPIGVETQYF
>-|TRBV6-5|TRBD1|TRBJ1-2
TGTGCCAGCAGCGGGACAGGGGACGGCTACACCTTC
CASSGTGDGYTF
>-|TRBV12-3/TRBV12-4|-|TRBJ1-2
TGTGCCAGCAGTTTCACGGGGTATGGCTACACCTTC
CASSFTGYGYTF
>-|TRBV6-1|-|TRBJ1-3
TGTGCCAGCAGTGAGACAAGCTCTGGAAACACCATATATTTT
CASSETSSGNTIYF
>-|TRBV30|-|TRBJ1-3
TGTGCCTGGAGTACACAGGGCTCTGGAAACACCATATATTTT
CAWSTQGSGNTIYF
>-|TRBV30|TRBD1|TRBJ1-2
TGTGCCTGGAGTGTACAATCGACAGGGGGCCTTTTCTACACCTTC
CAWSVQSTGGLFYTF
>once|TRBV29-1|TRBD2|TRBJ2-1
TGCAGCGAGAGCGAAGCGGGAGGAACCTACAATGAGCAGTTCTTC
CSESEAGGTYNEQFF
>-|TRBV5-1|TRBD1|TRBJ2-2
TGCGCCAGCAGCGTACAGGGGGAAAAGACCGGGGAGCTGTTTTTT
CASSVQGEKTGELFF
>-|TRBV11-2|-|TRBJ2-7
TGTGCCAGCAGCCTAAGATACGAGCAGTACTTC
CASSLRYEQYF
>-|TRBV6-5|-|TRBJ1-5
TGTGCCAGCGTTGGGGGGGTTAGCAATCAGCCCCAGCATTTT
CASVGGVSNQPQHF
>-|TRBV7-6|-|TRBJ1-1
TGTGCCAGCAGCTTAGACAGTTTATCCTACACTGAAGCTTTCTTT
CASSLDSLSYTEAFF
>-|TRBV30|-|TRBJ1-1
TGTGCCTGGAGTGTACAGAGGGAGGCTTTCTTT
CAWSVQREAFF
>few|TRBV5-8|TRBD1|TRBJ1-2
TGTGCCAGCAGGCGGCAGGACAGGGTTTATGGCTACACCTTC
CASRRQDRVYGYTF
>-|TRBV19|-|TRBJ2-5
TGTGCCAGTAGTATAGTCGGGAAAGAGACCCAGTACTTC
CASSIVGKETQYF